The following is a T cell receptor (beta chain) sequence with its context. Its antigen is still unknown. The germline V and J ends were trimmed by 5 bases and 6 bases, with 11 bases remaining between them. In germline, CDR1 is SGHVS, CDR2 FNYEAQ. CDR3 length equals 13 residues. This record belongs to a study of cytomegalovirus exposure and HLA in healthy donors. 60 Vbeta and 13 Jbeta primers were used in PCR. Method: immunoSEQ multiplex PCR; TCRdb's copy keeps in-frame clones and lacks some. The sample comprises about 180,000 clones, under 85% of which are singletons, and roughly 2.5% rests with the top ten. Unrecorded for this donor was the CMV serostatus. Study-level results: V- and J-gene trimming in TCR beta was tied to a missense DCLRE1C variant by an analysis performed later. Excluded were some V segments that proved indistinguishable, including TRBV6-2 and TRBV6-3. In vitro checks showed that three CMV-associated chains really do target CMV antigens.

The clonotype comes from a human donor in good health. Sequenced input: PBMCs. The chain carries TRBV7-6 and TRBJ1-5; D unresolved. The CDR3 DNA sequence: TGTGCCAGCAGCACCGACAATTTTCAGCCCCAGCATTTT. This translates into CASSTDNFQPQHF.